The 3 T cell receptor beta chains given below trace back to one sample, sequenced in a study of human T cells and chemical hapten exposure. A single record per CDR3 protein comes from TCRdb applying MiXCR to the RACE reads. The sample includes some 89,000 distinct CDR3 sequences, around 25% of them seen just once. This sample's time point: patch test 3, about 24 weeks after DPC sensitization. Noted treatment: therapeutic diphenylcyclopropenone sensitization with weekly scalp DPC. Sequencing used whole blood, obtained in connection with sensitization to the hapten diphenylcyclopropenone (DPC). The receptors were gathered from a man aged 35 to 55 with alopecia areata. Some clones in this sample may be carry-over from other donors' samples.

The rearrangement joins TRBV7-2 to TRBJ1-2; 7 bases agree with TRBD1. CDR1 and CDR2 from the germline V gene are SGHTA and FQGNSA. The junction had 6 bases not matched to a gene; V was cut back by 4 bases and J by 1 base. This CDR3 is built from 15 residues. The CDR3 region is CASSSRTGSNYGYTF. The CDR3 region has the DNA TGTGCCAGCAGCTCCCGGACAGGAAGTAACTATGGCTACACCTTC.

This clonotype was seen a handful of times. The gene calls are TRBV28 and TRBJ2-5; D not resolved. The V gene's germline CDR1 is MDHEN and CDR2 SYDVKM. This CDR3 spans 15 amino acids. Trimming stripped 4 bases from V and 4 bases from J, with 16 bases between. In nucleotides, the CDR3 is TGTGCCAGCAGTTCCCCTGAAGCAGGCGGAGAGACCCAGTACTTC. Its translation is CASSSPEAGGETQYF.

The chain combines TRBV6-1 with TRBJ2-5, with D perhaps TRBD2 (6 bases). V lost 6 bases, J lost 4 bases, and 18 bases lay in between. Germline V gives CDR1 MNHNS, CDR2 SASEGT. The CDR3 consists of 15 residues. The CDR3 bases are TGTGCCAGCAGAAACCGGGGGACCGAGGGAGAGACCCAGTACTTC. It codes for CASRNRGTEGETQYF.